This TCR beta chain was sequenced in a study of blood T cell repertoires in COVID-19. Overall study context: The United States, Italy and Spain provided the acute and convalescent COVID-19 samples.

Those enrolled, adults aged roughly 18 to 100 years, came from fewer than 25 US areas. The CDR3 extends over 14 amino acids. Germline lookup yields CDR1 MDHEN and CDR2 SYDVKM. Between the trimmed V and J ends, which lost 5 bases and 4 bases, there was a span of 14 bases. In the authors' methods: The authors estimated nucleated cell counts from reference gene primer amplification. Libraries were prepared by immunoSEQ multiplex PCR; TCRdb keeps only in-frame clonotypes and omits some of them. V and J calls and clone size come straight from that table; D and trimming were deduced from the DNA. The data contain some 360,000 clones, around nine tenths of them singletons.

Sequencing input: PBMCs or T cells enriched from blood (not recorded which). This sequence originates from a woman younger than 45 who had been exposed to COVID-19. The genes are TRBV28 and TRBJ1-2; D may be TRBD1 (5 bases). CDR3 region: CASSAAGLSYGYTF. The CDR3 DNA reads TGTGCCAGCAGTGCCGCAGGGTTGAGCTATGGCTACACCTTC.